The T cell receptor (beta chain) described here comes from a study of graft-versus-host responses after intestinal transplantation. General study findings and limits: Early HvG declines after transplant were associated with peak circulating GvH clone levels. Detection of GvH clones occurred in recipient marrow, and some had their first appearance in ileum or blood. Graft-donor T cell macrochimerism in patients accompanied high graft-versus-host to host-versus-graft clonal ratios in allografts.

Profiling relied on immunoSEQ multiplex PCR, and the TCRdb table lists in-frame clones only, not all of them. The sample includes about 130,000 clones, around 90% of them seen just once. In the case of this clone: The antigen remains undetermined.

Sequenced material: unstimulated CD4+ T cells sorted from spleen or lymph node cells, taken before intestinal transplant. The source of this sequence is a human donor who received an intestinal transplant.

CDR3 nucleotide sequence: TGCGCCAGCAGTGAGTCCAGGTTTTTCTATGGCTACACCTTC. Translation gives CASSESRFFYGYTF. The V and J genes are TRBV10-1 and TRBJ1-2; unclear D gene. The CDR3 contains 14 residues. The germline CDR1 and CDR2 sequences are WNHNN and SYGVQD (reference sequence). V was shortened by 0 bases and J by 4 bases, with 9 bases between the two germline ends.